This entry lists 10 T cell receptor beta chains sequenced from one sample in a study of blood T cell repertoires in COVID-19. Method: immunoSEQ multiplex PCR; TCRdb's copy keeps in-frame clones and lacks some. The sample shows roughly 100,000 clones, 75% to 85% of them seen only once. Sequencing used peripheral blood. The receptors shown here come from a man older than 75 with COVID-19, enrolled during active disease.

The chain is built from TRBV30 and TRBJ2-1, with 7 bases lining up with TRBD1. J was trimmed by 6 bases and V by 8 bases; bases with no gene match: 13. Germline V gene lookup returns CDR1 GTSNPN and CDR2 SVGIG (reference sequence). This CDR3 spans 14 amino acids. CDR3 in amino acids: CASNRGPNSNEQFF. The CDR3, as DNA: TGTGCCAGCAACAGGGGACCGAATTCCAATGAGCAGTTCTTC.

The chain joins TRBV11-2 to TRBJ2-4; D might be TRBD1 (6 bases). This CDR3 is built from 17 residues. V was cut by 1 base and J by 6 bases, with 19 bases left in between. Germline-derived CDR1 and CDR2 are SGHAT and FQNNGV. CDR3 in DNA: TGTGCCAGCAGCTTAGGGGCCGGGACACTGGATGGAAACATTCAGTACTTC. It yields the protein CASSLGAGTLDGNIQYF.

This chain connects TRBV9 to TRBJ1-3, with D tentatively TRBD1 (6 bases). Trimming pared 3 bases from V and 0 bases from J, leaving 13 bases between. The CDR3 has 16 residues. Germline V gene sequence: CDR1 SGDLS, CDR2 YYNGEE. CDR3 residues: CASSARDTDSGNTIYF. The CDR3 nucleotides read TGTGCCAGCAGCGCCCGGGACACGGACTCTGGAAACACCATATATTTT.

The V gene is TRBV12-3 or TRBV12-4, the J gene TRBJ1-1; maybe TRBD1 (6 bases). CDR3 length equals 13 residues. The V gene lost 6 bases and the J gene lost 4 bases, with 12 bases spanning the gap. CDR3 bases: TGTGCCAGCAGCTACAGGGTCGGCACTGAAGCTTTCTTT. It yields the protein CASSYRVGTEAFF.

The chain is built from TRBV3-1 (or the pseudogene TRBV3-2) and TRBJ2-1, with 9 bases identical to TRBD1. Germline V gene lookup returns CDR1 LGHDT and CDR2 YNNKEL (reference sequence). The CDR3 totals 16 residues. V lost 4 bases and J lost 5; bases outside the gene matches: 9. The CDR3 spells CASSRIVGTGNNEQFF. The DNA of the CDR3 is TGTGCCAGCAGCCGAATCGTCGGGACAGGGAACAATGAGCAGTTCTTC.

The chain links TRBV5-6 to TRBJ2-2; 7 bases line up with TRBD1. Germline V gives CDR1 SGHDT, CDR2 YYEEEE. V lost 4 bases, J lost 1 base, and 7 bases stayed unmatched. This CDR3 is built from 16 residues. This CDR3 is CASSPRRTGNTGELFF. CDR3 bases: TGTGCCAGCAGCCCAAGGCGGACAGGGAACACCGGGGAGCTGTTTTTT.

The CDR3 loop is CSVEPKGAIIPNSPLHF. For the CDR3, the DNA is TGCAGCGTTGAGCCTAAAGGGGCGATAATCCCGAATTCACCCCTCCACTTT. The chain combines TRBV29-1 with TRBJ1-6; the D gene is possibly TRBD1 (5 bases). The germline V and J ends were trimmed by 3 bases and 7 bases, with 22 bases remaining between them. Germline loops: CDR1 SQVTM, CDR2 ANQGSEA. There are 17 residues in the CDR3.

The table lists this clone with a count of one. The rearrangement joins TRBV9 to TRBJ1-1; 9 nucleotides agree with TRBD1. Germline-derived CDR1 and CDR2 are SGDLS and YYNGEE. J gave up 0 bases and V 1 base, and 4 bases lay outside the gene matches. This CDR3 has 16 residues. This CDR3 reads CASSVQTGGMNTEAFF. The CDR3 nucleotides are TGTGCCAGCAGCGTACAGACAGGGGGAATGAACACTGAAGCTTTCTTT.

The J gene is TRBJ1-1, the V gene TRBV29-1, with a tentative D call TRBD1 (5 bases). The CDR3 is made up of 14 amino acids. Germline V lookup: CDR1 SQVTM, CDR2 ANQGSEA. The V gene lost 0 bases and the J gene lost 1 base, with 9 bases spanning the gap. The CDR3 region is CSVEEVQGNTEAFF. The CDR3 DNA sequence: TGCAGCGTTGAAGAGGTTCAGGGGAACACTGAAGCTTTCTTT.

This chain links TRBV9 with TRBJ2-7; TRBD1 is a possible D gene (6 bases). The CDR3 length is 14 residues. With 0 bases removed from V and 6 bases from J, the gap between germline ends came to 13 bases. CDR1 and CDR2 from the germline V gene are SGDLS and YYNGEE. CDR3 loop: CASSVELEGGEQYF. The CDR3 bases are TGTGCCAGCAGCGTAGAACTAGAAGGGGGCGAGCAGTACTTC.